These T cell receptor beta chains were read from a single sample in a study of blood T cell repertoires in COVID-19. Profiled with immunoSEQ multiplex PCR; TCRdb holds only in-frame clones, not every one. The sample records 210,000 or so clones, around 80% being singletons. The sequencing sample was made of peripheral blood. These receptors originate from a middle-aged woman with acute or convalescent COVID-19. CDR3s include the opening cysteine and the closing phenylalanine or tryptophan. A D gene is named only where the DNA matches it firmly. Clone size appears in some rows only: once, few, many, or a class for an expanded clone.

D gene: TRBD1; V gene: TRBV6-6; clone size: NA; J gene: TRBJ1-6; CDR3 protein: CASSRETGQNNSPLHF; CDR3 DNA: TGTGCCAGCAGTCGAGAAACGGGACAGAATAATTCACCCCTCCACTTT
D gene: TRBD2; V gene: TRBV6-5; clone size: NA; J gene: TRBJ2-7; CDR3 protein: CASGTSGGVREQYF; CDR3 DNA: TGTGCCAGTGGGACTAGCGGGGGGGTCAGGGAGCAGTACTTC
D gene: TRBD1; V gene: TRBV13; clone size: NA; J gene: TRBJ1-4; CDR3 protein: CASSFSRTGGGDREKLFF; CDR3 DNA: TGTGCCAGCAGCTTCTCTCGGACAGGGGGCGGTGATCGTGAAAAACTGTTTTTT
D gene: TRBD1; V gene: TRBV29-1; clone size: NA; J gene: TRBJ2-4; CDR3 protein: CSYRGEAKNIQYF; CDR3 DNA: TGCAGCTACAGGGGAGAAGCCAAAAACATTCAGTACTTC
D gene: TRBD1; V gene: TRBV27; clone size: NA; J gene: TRBJ2-5; CDR3 protein: CASSPRGTEGLETQYF; CDR3 DNA: TGTGCCAGCAGTCCTCGAGGGACAGAAGGCTTAGAGACCCAGTACTTC
D gene: NA; V gene: TRBV7-3; clone size: NA; J gene: TRBJ2-1; CDR3 protein: CASSYGIYNEQFF; CDR3 DNA: TGTGCCAGCAGCTACGGGATTTACAATGAGCAGTTCTTC
D gene: TRBD2; V gene: TRBV12-5; clone size: few; J gene: TRBJ2-1; CDR3 protein: CASGLMASGIVTQFF; CDR3 DNA: TGTGCTAGTGGTTTGATGGCTAGCGGGATAGTAACGCAGTTCTTC
D gene: NA; V gene: TRBV10-2; clone size: NA; J gene: TRBJ2-1; CDR3 protein: CASSERGEQFF; CDR3 DNA: TGCGCCAGCAGTGAAAGGGGTGAGCAGTTCTTC
D gene: NA; V gene: TRBV5-8; clone size: NA; J gene: TRBJ2-7; CDR3 protein: CASSFRRSSYEQYF; CDR3 DNA: TGTGCCAGCAGCTTTCGACGGAGCTCCTACGAGCAGTACTTC
D gene: NA; V gene: TRBV5-5; clone size: NA; J gene: TRBJ2-7; CDR3 protein: CASSLAPPAGEQYF; CDR3 DNA: TGTGCCAGCAGCTTGGCCCCCCCGGCGGGGGAGCAGTACTTC
D gene: TRBD1; V gene: TRBV7-2; clone size: NA; J gene: TRBJ1-1; CDR3 protein: CASSYLTGGNTEAFF; CDR3 DNA: TGTGCCAGCAGCTATCTAACAGGGGGGAACACTGAAGCTTTCTTT
D gene: NA; V gene: TRBV24-1; clone size: NA; J gene: TRBJ2-7; CDR3 protein: CATSDPKREEQYF; CDR3 DNA: TGTGCCACCAGTGACCCGAAACGGGAAGAGCAGTACTTC
D gene: NA; V gene: TRBV30; clone size: NA; J gene: TRBJ2-5; CDR3 protein: CAWYSGSTKFGTQYF; CDR3 DNA: TGTGCCTGGTACTCGGGGAGTACTAAATTTGGGACCCAGTACTTC
D gene: NA; V gene: TRBV5-6; clone size: NA; J gene: TRBJ1-2; CDR3 protein: CASSLEFRGANYGYTF; CDR3 DNA: TGTGCCAGCAGCTTGGAGTTTCGGGGGGCCAACTATGGCTACACCTTC
D gene: TRBD1; V gene: TRBV5-6; clone size: NA; J gene: TRBJ1-2; CDR3 protein: CASSFRDRGLANYGYTF; CDR3 DNA: TGTGCCAGCAGCTTCCGGGACAGGGGGTTGGCTAACTATGGCTACACCTTC
D gene: NA; V gene: TRBV24-1; clone size: NA; J gene: TRBJ2-1; CDR3 protein: CATSDLGHLNEQFF; CDR3 DNA: TGTGCCACCAGTGATTTGGGACACCTCAATGAGCAGTTCTTC
D gene: NA; V gene: TRBV6-5; clone size: NA; J gene: TRBJ1-4; CDR3 protein: CASRGLRGAGEKLFF; CDR3 DNA: TGTGCCAGCAGAGGTCTGCGGGGTGCGGGTGAAAAACTGTTTTTT
D gene: NA; V gene: TRBV4-3; clone size: NA; J gene: TRBJ1-4; CDR3 protein: CASSQDGRGYGEKLFF; CDR3 DNA: TGCGCCAGCAGCCAAGATGGCAGGGGATATGGTGAAAAACTGTTTTTT
D gene: TRBD2; V gene: TRBV5-6; clone size: NA; J gene: TRBJ2-1; CDR3 protein: CASSRRTSGTYNEQFF; CDR3 DNA: TGTGCCAGCAGCCGGAGGACTAGCGGGACCTACAATGAGCAGTTCTTC
D gene: NA; V gene: TRBV28; clone size: NA; J gene: TRBJ1-5; CDR3 protein: CASSGGGQPQHF; CDR3 DNA: TGTGCCAGCAGCGGCGGGGGTCAGCCCCAGCATTTT
D gene: TRBD1; V gene: TRBV15; clone size: once; J gene: TRBJ2-7; CDR3 protein: CATSRVADRFYEQYF; CDR3 DNA: TGTGCCACCAGCAGAGTGGCGGACAGGTTCTACGAGCAGTACTTC
D gene: TRBD1; V gene: TRBV18; clone size: NA; J gene: TRBJ2-7; CDR3 protein: CASSAGNSGTGGYEQYF; CDR3 DNA: TGTGCCAGCTCAGCAGGGAATTCCGGGACAGGGGGATACGAGCAGTACTTC
D gene: NA; V gene: TRBV13; clone size: NA; J gene: TRBJ1-5; CDR3 protein: CASSLGQGLSNQPQHF; CDR3 DNA: TGTGCCAGCAGCTTGGGGCAGGGACTTAGCAATCAGCCCCAGCATTTT
D gene: NA; V gene: TRBV27; clone size: NA; J gene: TRBJ2-2; CDR3 protein: CASSPWRGNTGELFF; CDR3 DNA: TGTGCCAGCAGTCCATGGCGGGGGAACACCGGGGAGCTGTTTTTT
D gene: TRBD2; V gene: TRBV10-1; clone size: NA; J gene: TRBJ2-7; CDR3 protein: CASSDDLAGDREQYF; CDR3 DNA: TGCGCCAGCAGTGACGACTTGGCGGGGGATCGCGAGCAGTACTTC
D gene: NA; V gene: TRBV6-1; clone size: NA; J gene: TRBJ1-6; CDR3 protein: CASSVVESSYNSPLHF; CDR3 DNA: TGTGCCAGCAGTGTAGTGGAGAGCTCCTATAATTCACCCCTCCACTTT
D gene: TRBD1; V gene: TRBV9; clone size: NA; J gene: TRBJ1-2; CDR3 protein: CASSLTGANGYTF; CDR3 DNA: TGTGCCAGCAGCCTTACAGGGGCCAATGGCTACACCTTC
D gene: NA; V gene: TRBV6-5; clone size: once; J gene: TRBJ2-7; CDR3 protein: CASRVQGYEQYF; CDR3 DNA: TGTGCCAGCAGAGTACAGGGCTACGAGCAGTACTTC
D gene: NA; V gene: TRBV6-5; clone size: few; J gene: TRBJ1-6; CDR3 protein: CASSPASIRNSPLHF; CDR3 DNA: TGTGCCAGCAGTCCCGCGTCCATTCGAAATTCACCCCTCCACTTT
D gene: TRBD1; V gene: TRBV7-6; clone size: NA; J gene: TRBJ1-1; CDR3 protein: CASSLRDSGEAFF; CDR3 DNA: TGTGCCAGCAGCTTAAGGGACAGCGGTGAAGCTTTCTTT
D gene: TRBD2; V gene: TRBV5-8; clone size: NA; J gene: TRBJ2-7; CDR3 protein: CASSLTSGVSYEQYF; CDR3 DNA: TGTGCCAGCAGTCTGACTAGCGGGGTCTCCTACGAGCAGTACTTC
D gene: TRBD1; V gene: TRBV4-1; clone size: NA; J gene: TRBJ2-7; CDR3 protein: CASSPDRGPYEQYF; CDR3 DNA: TGCGCCAGCAGCCCCGACAGGGGTCCCTACGAGCAGTACTTC
D gene: NA; V gene: TRBV15; clone size: NA; J gene: TRBJ1-4; CDR3 protein: CATSRNPDREKLFF; CDR3 DNA: TGTGCCACCAGCAGAAACCCCGACAGGGAAAAACTGTTTTTT
D gene: NA; V gene: TRBV24-1; clone size: NA; J gene: TRBJ1-1; CDR3 protein: CATSDFKGVRTEAFF; CDR3 DNA: TGTGCCACCAGTGATTTCAAAGGGGTAAGGACTGAAGCTTTCTTT
D gene: NA; V gene: TRBV11-2; clone size: NA; J gene: TRBJ1-1; CDR3 protein: CASSSLPGRTEAFF; CDR3 DNA: TGTGCCAGCAGCTCTCTCCCGGGTCGAACTGAAGCTTTCTTT
D gene: NA; V gene: TRBV5-1; clone size: NA; J gene: TRBJ1-1; CDR3 protein: CASSGGRRGTEAFF; CDR3 DNA: TGCGCCAGCAGCGGGGGGAGGAGGGGCACTGAAGCTTTCTTT
D gene: TRBD1; V gene: TRBV7-2; clone size: NA; J gene: TRBJ2-5; CDR3 protein: CASSFRRDRRQTQYF; CDR3 DNA: TGTGCCAGCAGCTTCCGCCGGGACAGGCGACAGACCCAGTACTTC
D gene: NA; V gene: TRBV5-1; clone size: NA; J gene: TRBJ2-7; CDR3 protein: CASSLFSNSYEQYF; CDR3 DNA: TGCGCCAGCAGCTTGTTTTCCAACTCCTACGAGCAGTACTTC
D gene: TRBD1; V gene: TRBV9; clone size: NA; J gene: TRBJ2-3; CDR3 protein: CASSGDRGITDTQYF; CDR3 DNA: TGTGCCAGCAGCGGGGACAGGGGGATCACAGATACGCAGTATTTT
D gene: NA; V gene: TRBV7-6; clone size: NA; J gene: TRBJ2-1; CDR3 protein: CASSSRGGPGNEQFF; CDR3 DNA: TGTGCCAGCAGCTCCCGAGGAGGACCCGGCAATGAGCAGTTCTTC
D gene: NA; V gene: TRBV18; clone size: NA; J gene: TRBJ1-1; CDR3 protein: CASSPFRDTLNTEAFF; CDR3 DNA: TGTGCCAGCTCACCCTTCCGGGACACCCTGAACACTGAAGCTTTCTTT
D gene: NA; V gene: TRBV24-1; clone size: NA; J gene: TRBJ1-6; CDR3 protein: CATSECGDEYWVINSPLHF; CDR3 DNA: TGTGCCACCAGTGAGTGCGGGGACGAATACTGGGTTATTAATTCACCCCTCCACTTT
D gene: NA; V gene: TRBV29-1; clone size: NA; J gene: TRBJ1-3; CDR3 protein: CSVGLGGTIYF; CDR3 DNA: TGCAGCGTTGGCCTCGGGGGGACCATATATTTT
D gene: NA; V gene: TRBV10-3; clone size: NA; J gene: TRBJ1-2; CDR3 protein: CAISENRSGGYTF; CDR3 DNA: TGTGCCATCAGTGAAAATAGGTCGGGGGGCTACACCTTC
D gene: NA; V gene: TRBV10-3; clone size: once; J gene: TRBJ1-5; CDR3 protein: CAISEGGPALPSNQPQHF; CDR3 DNA: TGTGCCATCAGTGAAGGGGGTCCAGCCCTCCCTAGCAATCAGCCCCAGCATTTT
D gene: TRBD1; V gene: TRBV30; clone size: NA; J gene: TRBJ2-7; CDR3 protein: CAWGTGGPYEQYF; CDR3 DNA: TGTGCCTGGGGGACAGGGGGTCCCTACGAGCAGTACTTC
D gene: TRBD1; V gene: TRBV7-2; clone size: once; J gene: TRBJ1-2; CDR3 protein: CASSLGDRLYGYTF; CDR3 DNA: TGTGCCAGCAGCTTAGGGGACAGGTTATATGGCTACACCTTC
D gene: TRBD1; V gene: TRBV19; clone size: NA; J gene: TRBJ2-7; CDR3 protein: CASSSGQGFGYEQYF; CDR3 DNA: TGTGCCAGTAGTTCAGGACAGGGATTTGGCTACGAGCAGTACTTC
D gene: NA; V gene: TRBV19; clone size: NA; J gene: TRBJ1-2; CDR3 protein: CASSMLGQDGYTF; CDR3 DNA: TGTGCCAGTAGTATGCTTGGGCAGGATGGCTACACCTTC
D gene: NA; V gene: TRBV20-1; clone size: once; J gene: TRBJ2-7; CDR3 protein: CSASPSWEEYSSYEQYF; CDR3 DNA: TGCAGTGCTAGTCCAAGTTGGGAGGAGTACAGCTCCTACGAGCAGTACTTC
D gene: TRBD2; V gene: TRBV6-4; clone size: NA; J gene: TRBJ2-2; CDR3 protein: CASSEKRGVNTGELFF; CDR3 DNA: TGTGCCAGCAGTGAAAAGCGGGGGGTGAACACCGGGGAGCTGTTTTTT
D gene: NA; V gene: TRBV19; clone size: NA; J gene: TRBJ1-3; CDR3 protein: CASSISADSGNTIYF; CDR3 DNA: TGTGCCAGTAGTATCTCAGCGGACTCTGGAAACACCATATATTTT
D gene: TRBD2; V gene: TRBV5-1; clone size: once; J gene: TRBJ2-1; CDR3 protein: CASSSRTSGGNEQFF; CDR3 DNA: TGCGCCAGCAGCTCCCGGACTAGCGGGGGTAATGAGCAGTTCTTC
D gene: TRBD1; V gene: TRBV7-8; clone size: NA; J gene: TRBJ2-7; CDR3 protein: CASSFAGQGVLGYEQYF; CDR3 DNA: TGTGCCAGCAGCTTCGCGGGACAGGGGGTCCTCGGCTACGAGCAGTACTTC
D gene: TRBD1; V gene: TRBV4-1; clone size: NA; J gene: TRBJ1-5; CDR3 protein: CASRHTTDRDNQPQHF; CDR3 DNA: TGCGCCAGCAGACACACAACGGACAGGGATAATCAGCCCCAGCATTTT
D gene: TRBD1; V gene: TRBV10-3; clone size: NA; J gene: TRBJ1-1; CDR3 protein: CAIRQGSDTEAFF; CDR3 DNA: TGTGCCATACGACAGGGGAGCGACACTGAAGCTTTCTTT
D gene: TRBD2; V gene: TRBV19; clone size: NA; J gene: TRBJ2-3; CDR3 protein: CASSIDPVTSGSTDTQYF; CDR3 DNA: TGTGCCAGTAGTATAGATCCCGTCACTAGCGGATCCACAGATACGCAGTATTTT
D gene: TRBD1; V gene: TRBV7-9; clone size: NA; J gene: TRBJ2-2; CDR3 protein: CASSQDRDTGELFF; CDR3 DNA: TGTGCCAGCAGTCAGGACAGGGACACCGGGGAGCTGTTTTTT
D gene: NA; V gene: TRBV19; clone size: NA; J gene: TRBJ2-7; CDR3 protein: CASSIQGGLNEQYF; CDR3 DNA: TGTGCCAGTAGTATCCAAGGGGGTCTCAACGAGCAGTACTTC